The rows below give T cell receptor beta chains drawn from one sample of a study of cytotoxic CD8 clonotypes in ibrutinib-treated CLL. Clones were sequenced by immunoSEQ multiplex PCR, and TCRdb holds only the in-frame ones, with some missing. The sample records 300,000 to 350,000 clones, around four fifths being singletons. The source was PBMCs, collected before ibrutinib treatment. All receptors come from a human donor with chronic lymphocytic leukemia. The CDR3 runs from the conserved cysteine through the conserved F or W. The D gene is left open where the match is weak. Part of the rows lack a size; the others show once, few, many or a class for expanded clones.

TRBV4-3	TRBJ2-3	-	-	TGCGCCAGCAGCCAAGAGAGGGATCACACAGATACGCAGTATTTT	CASSQERDHTDTQYF
TRBV27	TRBJ1-6	-	-	TGTGCCAGCAGTTTAAGGCCGATCAGCACGGCAGTTAATTCACCCCTCCACTTT	CASSLRPISTAVNSPLHF
TRBV5-6	TRBJ2-7	once	TRBD1	TGTGCCAGCAGTCTGACAGGGGATTCCTACGAGCAGTACTTC	CASSLTGDSYEQYF
TRBV18	TRBJ1-5	-	-	TGTGCCAGCTCACCAACGGCAGGGAATCAGCCCCAGCATTTT	CASSPTAGNQPQHF
TRBV9	TRBJ1-1	-	-	TGTGCCAGCAGCGTTAGCCTGTGGAACACTGAAGCTTTCTTT	CASSVSLWNTEAFF
TRBV19	TRBJ2-2	-	-	TGTGCCAGTAGTACCCAGGGAAACACCGGGGAGCTGTTTTTT	CASSTQGNTGELFF
TRBV7-2	TRBJ2-3	-	-	TGTGCCAACAGCTATGGAGATACGCAGTATTTT	CANSYGDTQYF
TRBV4-1	TRBJ2-7	-	-	TGCGCCAGCAGCCAAGATCCTTGGGATTACGAGCAGTACTTC	CASSQDPWDYEQYF
TRBV27	TRBJ1-1	-	-	TGTGCCAGCAGTTGGGGTAAGAACACTGAAGCTTTCTTT	CASSWGKNTEAFF
TRBV15	TRBJ2-7	-	TRBD2	TGTGCCACCAGCAGAGAGGCGGGAGGGAGCTACGAGCAGTACTTC	CATSREAGGSYEQYF
TRBV5-4	TRBJ2-1	-	-	TGTGCCAGCAGCTTGGCCGCGGGACCCTACAATGAGCAGTTCTTC	CASSLAAGPYNEQFF
TRBV20-1	TRBJ1-1	few	-	TGCAGTGCTACTGAGAACACTGAAGCTTTCTTT	CSATENTEAFF
TRBV5-4	TRBJ2-1	-	-	TGTGCCAGCAGCTCCGGGTCTAGCTCCTACAATGAGCAGTTCTTC	CASSSGSSSYNEQFF
TRBV4-1	TRBJ2-1	-	-	TGCGCCAGCAGTTATCCGCACAATGAGCAGTTCTTC	CASSYPHNEQFF
TRBV5-6	TRBJ2-3	-	TRBD2	TGTGCCAGCAGCTTCCTAGCGGGAGCAGATACGCAGTATTTT	CASSFLAGADTQYF
TRBV2	TRBJ2-2	-	-	TGTGCCAGCACCAAACAGGGCCCCGGGGAGCTGTTTTTT	CASTKQGPGELFF
TRBV27	TRBJ2-5	-	-	TGTGCCAGCAGCCCGAGAAGTCAAGAGACCCAGTACTTC	CASSPRSQETQYF
TRBV18	TRBJ1-1	-	-	TGTGCCAGCTCACCACCGAAGGGGCTGCGGGTCACTGAAGCTTTCTTT	CASSPPKGLRVTEAFF
TRBV30	TRBJ2-7	-	TRBD1	TGTGCCTGGAGGGGGGACAGGGCGATCTACGAGCAGTACTTC	CAWRGDRAIYEQYF
TRBV19	TRBJ2-4	-	TRBD1	TGTGCCAGTAGCGCCCGGACAGGGAAGGACATTCAGTACTTC	CASSARTGKDIQYF
TRBV19	TRBJ2-7	-	-	TGTGCCAGTAGTTCAGAGCCAAGCTCCTACGAGCAGTACTTC	CASSSEPSSYEQYF
TRBV9	TRBJ2-7	-	TRBD2	TGTGCCAGCAGCCCGGGACTATACTACGAGCAGTACTTC	CASSPGLYYEQYF
TRBV11-3	TRBJ2-2	-	-	TGTGCCAGCAGCTTAGAAGGGGAGCTGTTTTTT	CASSLEGELFF
TRBV28	TRBJ2-7	-	TRBD1	TGTGCCAGCAGGTCGGGACAGGGGGCCTACGAGCAGTACTTC	CASRSGQGAYEQYF
TRBV19	TRBJ2-1	-	TRBD2	TGTGCCAGTAGAGAGTCTAGCGGGAGCAATGAGCAGTTCTTC	CASRESSGSNEQFF
TRBV7-3	TRBJ2-1	few	-	TGTGCCAGCAGCTTAGGGGCGAGACTTGATGAGCAGTTCTTC	CASSLGARLDEQFF
TRBV29-1	TRBJ1-3	-	-	TGCAGCGTAACGGGGCTGAACTCTGGAAACACCATATATTTT	CSVTGLNSGNTIYF
TRBV27	TRBJ2-7	-	TRBD1	TGTGCCAGCAGCCCGGGACAGAGCTCCTACGAGCAGTACTTC	CASSPGQSSYEQYF
TRBV27	TRBJ2-1	-	TRBD2	TGTGCCAGCAGTTTAATCGGACTAGCCAGCTCCTACAATGAGCAGTTCTTC	CASSLIGLASSYNEQFF
TRBV15	TRBJ1-4	-	TRBD1	TGTGCCACCAGCAGAGATAACAGGGGGGGAGAAAAACTGTTTTTT	CATSRDNRGGEKLFF
TRBV18	TRBJ2-7	-	TRBD2	TGTGCCAGCTCACCACGGCCGGGACTAGCGGGGGGTTACGAGCAGTACTTC	CASSPRPGLAGGYEQYF
TRBV18	TRBJ1-4	-	-	TGTGCCAGCTCACCTTCAACCGACAGAAAACTGTTTTTT	CASSPSTDRKLFF
TRBV4-2	TRBJ1-2	-	-	TGTGCCAGCAGCCAGGCGACAACGAACTATGGCTACACCTTC	CASSQATTNYGYTF
TRBV30	TRBJ2-3	-	-	TGTGCCTGGAGTGGTAGTGGCGGCACAGATACGCAGTATTTT	CAWSGSGGTDTQYF
TRBV7-2	TRBJ2-7	few	-	TGTGCCAGCAGCTTGGACGGCAGGGCGGAGTACTTC	CASSLDGRAEYF